These 6 T cell receptor beta chains were all obtained from the same sample, sequenced in a study of T cell responses to AZD1222 COVID-19 vaccine. Assay used: immunoSEQ multiplex PCR; TCRdb lists only in-frame clones, some missing. The repertoire holds 100,000 to 120,000 clones, with nearly 90% as singletons. This material consisted of peripheral blood, taken on day 0 of AZD1222 vaccination. The receptors derive from an adult in good health.

This clone was seen more than once but under ten times. The gene calls are TRBV30 and TRBJ1-5; TRBD1 might be the D (6 bases). The CDR3 has 14 amino acids. Trimming took 3 bases from V and 7 from J, leaving 16 bases between them. CDR1 GTSNPN and CDR2 SVGIG come from the germline V gene (reference sequence). The DNA for the CDR3 is TGTGCCTGGAGCCAGACCAGGGGAACCCAGCCCCAGCATTTT. Translating it yields CAWSQTRGTQPQHF.

With regard to this clone: A junction boundary mismatches the germline segment, possibly from a read error. This sequence joins TRBV7-7 and TRBJ1-5; D uncertain. CDR3 size: 13 residues. Looked up from germline, CDR1 is SSHAT and CDR2 is FNYEAQ (reference sequence). CDR3 coding DNA: TGTGCTAGCAGCTTAGGTCGGAATCAGCCCCAGCATTTT. The encoded protein is CASSLGRNQPQHF.

This chain uses TRBV24-1 with TRBJ2-2, with D maybe TRBD2 (7 bases). Trimming left V 4 bases short and J 8 bases short, with 16 bases between. Looked up from germline, CDR1 is KGHDR and CDR2 is SFDVKD. The CDR3 runs to 15 residues. In DNA form, the CDR3 reads TGTGCCACCAGTGACAGGATCGGGGGGCCAGGGGAGCTGTTTTTT. It specifies CATSDRIGGPGELFF.

V is TRBV19 and J is TRBJ2-5; 10 nucleotides match TRBD2. Losses at the gene ends were 6 bases for V and 5 bases for J; bases not matched to a gene: 9. The germline gives CDR1 LNHDA, CDR2 SQIVND (reference sequence). The CDR3 consists of 15 residues. Here the CDR3 reads CASRSGGAGGETQYF. In nucleotides, the CDR3 is TGTGCCAGTAGGAGCGGGGGGGCCGGAGGTGAGACCCAGTACTTC.

The genes are TRBV2 and TRBJ1-2; D is possibly TRBD1 (5 bases). Germline CDR1 reads SNHLY; CDR2 reads FYNNEI. V lost 6 bases to trimming and J lost 2 bases, with 10 bases between them. The CDR3 is made up of 13 amino acids. For the CDR3, the DNA is TGTGCCAGCAGGGCGGGGCAAAACTATGGCTACACCTTC. It translates to CASRAGQNYGYTF.

This clone was observed a single time. This sample also contains other DNA sequences that code for the same CDR3. The chain links TRBV29-1 to TRBJ1-1, with D possibly matching TRBD1 (5 bases). This CDR3 is 14 amino acids long. Germline CDR1 reads SQVTM; CDR2 reads ANQGSEA. With 1 base removed from V and 1 base from J, the gap between germline ends came to 10 bases. CDR3 bases: TGCAGCGTTGAAGTGGGGCAGGGGAACACTGAAGCTTTCTTT. Protein product: CSVEVGQGNTEAFF.